This entry lists 4 T cell receptor beta chains sequenced from one sample in a study of Graves' ophthalmopathy and Graves' hyperthyroidism. RNA transcripts were the template, and TCR beta CDR3 regions were amplified from them. HTBI primers were employed in first-round RT-PCR, then a second-round multiplex PCR followed. Each CDR3 protein is one row after TCRdb ran MiXCR on the multiplex PCR reads. The table shows approximately 1.2 million distinct CDR3 sequences, with less than 45% occurring only once. Sequenced: peripheral blood or thyroid tissue (not recorded which). These receptor sequences come from an adult man with Graves' hyperthyroidism.

Ten or more counts support this clonotype. The genes are TRBV2 and TRBJ2-7; tentative D call: TRBD1 (5 bases). The CDR3 consists of 15 residues. Germline CDR1 reads SNHLY; CDR2 reads FYNNEI. V was cut by 2 bases and J by 3 bases, with 14 bases left in between. This CDR3 reads CASSERWGSGYEQYF. DNA for the CDR3: TGTGCCAGCAGTGAAAGGTGGGGCTCAGGCTACGAGCAGTACTTC. The full variable domain, completed using reference TRBV2 and TRBJ2-7, is EPEVTQTPSHQVTQMGQEVILRCVPISNHLYFYWYRQILGQKVEFLVSFYNNEISEKSEIFDDQFSVERPDGSNFTLKIRSTKLEDSAMYFCASSERWGSGYEQYFGPGTRLTVT.

This rearrangement joins TRBV20-1 to TRBJ1-2; 8 nucleotides line up with TRBD1. Looked up from germline, CDR1 is DFQATT and CDR2 is SNEGSKA (reference sequence). This CDR3 comprises 13 residues. The V and J ends lost 6 bases and 7 bases, in that order; junction bases with no gene match: 10. CDR3 amino acids: CSAKRTGRSGYTF. The CDR3 DNA follows: TGCAGTGCCAAGAGGACAGGGCGGAGTGGCTACACCTTC.

The rearrangement joins TRBV19 to TRBJ2-7, with D tentatively TRBD2 (5 bases). Trimming removed 4 bases from V and 5 bases from J, with 18 bases in between. The CDR3 is 15 residues long. Germline-derived CDR1 and CDR2 are LNHDA and SQIVND (reference sequence). The CDR3 protein is CASSKEVVRVDEQYF. DNA of the CDR3: TGTGCCAGTAGTAAGGAGGTAGTGCGGGTCGACGAGCAGTACTTC.

The J gene is TRBJ1-2, the V gene TRBV5-1; D is ambiguous. CDR3 length equals 15 residues. Germline CDR1 and CDR2: SGHRS and YFSETQ. The V and J ends lost 2 bases and 8 bases respectively, with 19 bases between them. CDR3 region: CASSFYTHSTGGYTF. The CDR3 DNA follows: TGCGCCAGCAGCTTCTATACACATTCGACGGGAGGCTACACCTTC.